A selection of T cell receptor beta chains follows, all from one sample in a study of blood T cells in healthy people across ages. TCRdb processed the 5' RACE reads anew with MiXCR; each CDR3 protein has one entry. The sample contains roughly 1,500,000 distinct CDR3 sequences, 30% to 40% of which appear only once. Sequencing input: blood. The source is a young woman in good health. The CDR3 runs from the conserved cysteine through the conserved F or W. A D gene is named only where the DNA matches it firmly. The size of a clone is reported for some rows only, either as once, few or many, or as a class for expanded clones.

J: TRBJ2-1
size: -
V: TRBV3-1
D: -
CDR3: CASSPDTLNEQFF
DNA: TGTGCCAGCAGCCCTGATACCTTGAATGAGCAGTTCTTC

J: TRBJ1-5
size: -
V: TRBV20-1
D: -
CDR3: CSVPGTTQPQHF
DNA: TGCAGTGTCCCGGGGACTACGCAGCCCCAGCATTTT

J: TRBJ2-1
size: -
V: TRBV7-2
D: TRBD1
CDR3: CASSGDRGPNEQFF
DNA: TGTGCCAGCAGCGGGGACAGGGGGCCCAATGAGCAGTTCTTC

J: TRBJ2-5
size: once
V: TRBV11-2
D: TRBD2
CDR3: CASSFGLAGVLETQYF
DNA: TGTGCCAGCAGCTTCGGACTAGCGGGAGTTTTGGAGACCCAGTACTTC

J: TRBJ2-7
size: -
V: TRBV30
D: -
CDR3: CAWRSKVLPFKYEQYF
DNA: TGTGCCTGGAGATCTAAGGTTCTCCCTTTTAAGTACGAGCAGTACTTC

J: TRBJ2-7
size: few
V: TRBV15
D: TRBD1
CDR3: CATSRETGNYEQYF
DNA: TGTGCCACCAGCAGGGAGACAGGGAACTACGAGCAGTACTTC

J: TRBJ2-5
size: few
V: TRBV4-1
D: TRBD2
CDR3: CASSQARLAGEETQYF
DNA: TGCGCCAGCAGCCAAGCGAGACTAGCGGGAGAAGAGACCCAGTACTTC

J: TRBJ2-7
size: once
V: TRBV7-6
D: -
CDR3: CASSSFSRGIYEQYF
DNA: TGTGCCAGCAGCTCGTTCTCACGGGGAATCTACGAGCAGTACTTC

J: TRBJ1-1
size: few
V: TRBV29-1
D: -
CDR3: CSVQDNLMNTEAFF
DNA: TGCAGCGTTCAGGACAATCTAATGAACACTGAAGCTTTCTTT

J: TRBJ2-2
size: -
V: TRBV12-3/TRBV12-4
D: TRBD1
CDR3: CASTRQGSTGELFF
DNA: TGTGCCAGCACCCGACAGGGGTCCACCGGGGAGCTGTTTTTT